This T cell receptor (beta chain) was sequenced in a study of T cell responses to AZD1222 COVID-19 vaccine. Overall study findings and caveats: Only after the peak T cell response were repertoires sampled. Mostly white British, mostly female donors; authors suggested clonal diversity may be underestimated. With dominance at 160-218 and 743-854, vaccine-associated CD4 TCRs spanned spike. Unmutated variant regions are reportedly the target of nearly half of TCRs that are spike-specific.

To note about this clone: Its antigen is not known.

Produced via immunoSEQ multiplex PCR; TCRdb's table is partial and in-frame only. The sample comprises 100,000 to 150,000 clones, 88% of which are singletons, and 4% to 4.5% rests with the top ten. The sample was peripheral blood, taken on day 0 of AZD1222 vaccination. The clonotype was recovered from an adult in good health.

The CDR3 DNA reads TGTGCCAGCAGCCGGCGGGAGGGGGCGGTCACCGGGGAGCTGTTTTTT. Protein product: CASSRREGAVTGELFF. The rearrangement links TRBV11-3 to TRBJ2-2, with 9 nucleotides matching TRBD2. From germline, CDR1 is SGHNT and CDR2 YENEEA. The junction had 8 bases not matched to a gene; V was cut back by 5 bases and J by 4 bases. CDR3 size: 16 residues.